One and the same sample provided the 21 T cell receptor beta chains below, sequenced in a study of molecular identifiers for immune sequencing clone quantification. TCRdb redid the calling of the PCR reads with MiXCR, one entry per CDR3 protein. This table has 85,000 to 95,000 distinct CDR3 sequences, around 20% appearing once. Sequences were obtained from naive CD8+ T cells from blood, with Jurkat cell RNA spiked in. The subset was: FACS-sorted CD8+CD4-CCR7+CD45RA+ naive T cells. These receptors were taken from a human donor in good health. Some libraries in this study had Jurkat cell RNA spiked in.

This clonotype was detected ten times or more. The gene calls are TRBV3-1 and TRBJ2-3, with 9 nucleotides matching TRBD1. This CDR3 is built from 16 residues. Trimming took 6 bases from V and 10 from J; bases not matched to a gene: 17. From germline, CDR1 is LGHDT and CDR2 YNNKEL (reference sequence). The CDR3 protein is CASSLQGAHRSEAQYF. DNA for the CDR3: TGTGCCAGCAGTCTACAGGGGGCGCATCGGAGTGAGGCGCAGTATTTT.

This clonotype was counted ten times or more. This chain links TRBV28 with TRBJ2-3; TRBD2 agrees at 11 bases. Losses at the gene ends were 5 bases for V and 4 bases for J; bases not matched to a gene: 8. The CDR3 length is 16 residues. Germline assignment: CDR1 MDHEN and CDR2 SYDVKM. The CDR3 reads CASSTRSGRAPDTQYF. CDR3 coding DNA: TGTGCCAGCAGTACCCGTAGCGGGAGGGCCCCAGATACGCAGTATTTT.

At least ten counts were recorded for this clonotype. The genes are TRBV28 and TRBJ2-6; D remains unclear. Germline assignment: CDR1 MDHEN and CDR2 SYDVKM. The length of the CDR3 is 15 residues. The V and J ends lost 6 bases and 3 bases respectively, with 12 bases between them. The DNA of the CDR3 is TGTGCCAGCAGCCTAGGTCCCATTGGGGCCAACGTCCTGACTTTC. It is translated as CASSLGPIGANVLTF.

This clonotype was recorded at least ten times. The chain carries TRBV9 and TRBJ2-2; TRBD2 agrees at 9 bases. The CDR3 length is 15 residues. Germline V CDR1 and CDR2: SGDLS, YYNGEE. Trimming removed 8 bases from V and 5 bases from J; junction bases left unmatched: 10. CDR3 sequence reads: CASSFLSGGTGELFF. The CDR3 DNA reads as TGTGCCAGTAGCTTTTTGAGCGGGGGGACCGGGGAGCTGTTTTTT.

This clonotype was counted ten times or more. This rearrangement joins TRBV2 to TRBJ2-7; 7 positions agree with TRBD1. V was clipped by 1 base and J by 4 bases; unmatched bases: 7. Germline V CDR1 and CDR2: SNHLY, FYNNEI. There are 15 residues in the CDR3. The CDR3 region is CASSEVRGTAYEQYF. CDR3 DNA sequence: TGTGCCAGCAGTGAAGTGAGGGGGACAGCTTACGAGCAGTACTTC.

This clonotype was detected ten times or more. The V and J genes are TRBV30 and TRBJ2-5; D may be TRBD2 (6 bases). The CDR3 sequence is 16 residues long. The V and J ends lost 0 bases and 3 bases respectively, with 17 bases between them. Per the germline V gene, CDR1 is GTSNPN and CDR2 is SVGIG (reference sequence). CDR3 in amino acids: CAWSVLWEEGEETQYF. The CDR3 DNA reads TGTGCCTGGAGTGTACTGTGGGAGGAAGGGGAAGAGACCCAGTACTTC.

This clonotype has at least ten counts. The CDR3 sequence: CATISQENTEAFF. CDR3 in DNA: TGTGCCACCATCTCACAGGAGAACACTGAAGCTTTCTTT. The chain has TRBV11-2 and TRBJ1-1; TRBD1 might be the D (5 bases). Germline CDR1 and CDR2: SGHAT and FQNNGV. The V and J ends lost 10 bases and 1 base respectively, with 13 bases between them. The CDR3 extends over 13 amino acids.

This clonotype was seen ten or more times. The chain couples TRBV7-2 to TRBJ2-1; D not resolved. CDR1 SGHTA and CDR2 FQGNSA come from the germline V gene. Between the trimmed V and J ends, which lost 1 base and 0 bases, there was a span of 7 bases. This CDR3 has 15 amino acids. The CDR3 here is CASSLGLLSYNEQFF. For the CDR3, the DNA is TGTGCCAGCAGCTTAGGACTTCTCTCCTACAATGAGCAGTTCTTC.

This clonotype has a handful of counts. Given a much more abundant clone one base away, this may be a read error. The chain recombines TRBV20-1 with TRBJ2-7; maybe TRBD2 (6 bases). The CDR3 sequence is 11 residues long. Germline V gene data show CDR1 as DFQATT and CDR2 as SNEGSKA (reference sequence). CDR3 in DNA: TGCGGTGCTAGGGTGGGAGGAGAGCAGTACTTC. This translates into CGARVGGEQYF.

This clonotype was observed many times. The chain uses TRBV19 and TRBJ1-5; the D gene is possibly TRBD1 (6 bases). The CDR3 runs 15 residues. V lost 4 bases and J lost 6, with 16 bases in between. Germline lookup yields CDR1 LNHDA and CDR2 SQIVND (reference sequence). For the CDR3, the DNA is TGTGCCAGTAGTAGAGCAGGGGTATGGGTTCAGCCCCAGCATTTT. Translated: CASSRAGVWVQPQHF.

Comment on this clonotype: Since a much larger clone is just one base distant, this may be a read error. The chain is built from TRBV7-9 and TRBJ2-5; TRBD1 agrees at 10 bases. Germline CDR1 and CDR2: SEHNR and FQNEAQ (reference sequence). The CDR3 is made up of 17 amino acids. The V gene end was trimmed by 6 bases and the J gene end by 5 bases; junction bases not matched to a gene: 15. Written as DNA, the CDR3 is TGTGCCAGCAGATTGGGAGCCGGGACAGGGGTTTTGGAGACCCAGTACTTC. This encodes CASRLGAGTGVLETQYF.

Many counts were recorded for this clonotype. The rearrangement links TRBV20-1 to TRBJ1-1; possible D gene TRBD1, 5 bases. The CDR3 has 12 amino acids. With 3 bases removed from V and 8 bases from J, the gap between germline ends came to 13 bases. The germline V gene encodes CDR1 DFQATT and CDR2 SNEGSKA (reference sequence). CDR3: CSARAETAEAFF. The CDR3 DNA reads TGCAGTGCTAGGGCTGAGACAGCCGAAGCTTTCTTT.

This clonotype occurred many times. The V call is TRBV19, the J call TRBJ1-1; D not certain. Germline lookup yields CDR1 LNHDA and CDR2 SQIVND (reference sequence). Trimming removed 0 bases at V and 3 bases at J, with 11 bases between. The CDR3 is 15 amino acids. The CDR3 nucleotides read TGTGCCAGTAGTATAGATTTTCCAGGTTACACTGAAGCTTTCTTT. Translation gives CASSIDFPGYTEAFF.

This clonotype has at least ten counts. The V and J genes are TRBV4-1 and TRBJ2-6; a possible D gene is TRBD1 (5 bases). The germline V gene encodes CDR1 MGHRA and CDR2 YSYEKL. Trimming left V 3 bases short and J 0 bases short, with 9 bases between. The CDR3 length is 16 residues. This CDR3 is CASSQEGDSGANVLTF. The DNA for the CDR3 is TGCGCCAGCAGCCAGGAAGGGGACTCTGGGGCCAACGTCCTGACTTTC.

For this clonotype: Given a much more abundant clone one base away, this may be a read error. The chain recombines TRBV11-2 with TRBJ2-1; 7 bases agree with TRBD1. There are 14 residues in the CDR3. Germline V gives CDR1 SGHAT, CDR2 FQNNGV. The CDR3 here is CASSTTGQLNEQLF. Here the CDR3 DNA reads TGTGCCAGCAGCACTACGGGACAGCTAAATGAGCAGCTCTTC.

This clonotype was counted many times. CDR3 sequence: CASSSLGTEAFF. Here the CDR3 DNA reads TGTGCCAGCAGTTCCCTCGGGACTGAAGCTTTCTTT. The chain is built from TRBV6-5 and TRBJ1-1; D gene unclear. Per the germline V gene, CDR1 is MNHEY and CDR2 is SVGAGI. The CDR3 is 12 amino acids. V was cut by 4 bases and J by 5 bases, with 8 bases left in between.

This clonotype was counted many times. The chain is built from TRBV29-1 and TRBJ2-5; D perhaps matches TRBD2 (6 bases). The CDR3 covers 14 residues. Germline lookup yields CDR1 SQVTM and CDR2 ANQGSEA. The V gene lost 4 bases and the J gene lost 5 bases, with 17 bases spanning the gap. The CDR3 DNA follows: TGCAGCGTTGTAGAGGGAGGCCATGTGGAGACCCAGTACTTC. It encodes CSVVEGGHVETQYF.

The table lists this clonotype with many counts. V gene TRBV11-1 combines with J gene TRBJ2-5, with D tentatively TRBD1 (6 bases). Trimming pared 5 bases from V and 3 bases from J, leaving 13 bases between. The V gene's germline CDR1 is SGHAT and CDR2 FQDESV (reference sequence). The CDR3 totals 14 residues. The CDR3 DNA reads TGTGCCAGCAGCCACTGGGACAAAGAAGAGACCCAGTACTTC. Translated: CASSHWDKEETQYF.

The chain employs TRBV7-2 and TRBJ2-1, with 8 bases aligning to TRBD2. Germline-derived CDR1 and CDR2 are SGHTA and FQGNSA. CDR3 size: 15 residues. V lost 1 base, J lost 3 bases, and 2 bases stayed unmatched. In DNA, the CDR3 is TGTGCCAGCAGCTTAGTAAGCGGGGGCTACAATGAGCAGTTCTTC. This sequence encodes CASSLVSGGYNEQFF.

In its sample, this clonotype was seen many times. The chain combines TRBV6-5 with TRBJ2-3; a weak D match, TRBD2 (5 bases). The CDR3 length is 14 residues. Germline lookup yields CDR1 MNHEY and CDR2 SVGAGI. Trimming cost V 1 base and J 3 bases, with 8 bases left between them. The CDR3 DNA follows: TGTGCCAGCAGTTACTACGGGAATACAGATACGCAGTATTTT. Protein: CASSYYGNTDTQYF.

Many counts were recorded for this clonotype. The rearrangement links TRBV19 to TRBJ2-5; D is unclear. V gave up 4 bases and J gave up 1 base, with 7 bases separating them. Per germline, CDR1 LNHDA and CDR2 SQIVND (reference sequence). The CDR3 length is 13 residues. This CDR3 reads CASSNPLQETQYF. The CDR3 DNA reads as TGTGCCAGTAGTAACCCGCTCCAAGAGACCCAGTACTTC.